The TCR beta chain under discussion was sequenced for a study of OX40 agonist ivuxolimab in advanced cancers. Study as a whole: In three patients, partial responses were observed, one with hepatocellular carcinoma and two with cutaneous melanoma.

A remark on this clone: What it binds is unknown.

Germline CDR1 reads SGHTA; CDR2 reads FQGNSA. The V segment lost 1 base and the J segment 2 bases; nucleotides outside the gene matches: 6. The CDR3 totals 16 residues. Study observations and caveats: Some nonresponders also had low normalized T-cell clonal expansion.

Sequencing used immunoSEQ multiplex PCR; TCRdb keeps in-frame clones, though not all of them. The table has fewer than 70,000 clones, around three quarters seen once. The specimen comprised CD4+ or CD8+ T cells sorted from blood, sampled in a trial of the OX40 agonist ivuxolimab. V is TRBV7-2 and J is TRBJ2-7; TRBD2 matches at 9 bases. The receptor comes from an adult with an advanced solid tumor such as melanoma, head and neck, liver or kidney cancer. CDR3: CASSLDRASGAYEQYF. The CDR3 region has the DNA TGTGCCAGCAGCTTAGATCGGGCTAGCGGGGCCTACGAGCAGTACTTC.